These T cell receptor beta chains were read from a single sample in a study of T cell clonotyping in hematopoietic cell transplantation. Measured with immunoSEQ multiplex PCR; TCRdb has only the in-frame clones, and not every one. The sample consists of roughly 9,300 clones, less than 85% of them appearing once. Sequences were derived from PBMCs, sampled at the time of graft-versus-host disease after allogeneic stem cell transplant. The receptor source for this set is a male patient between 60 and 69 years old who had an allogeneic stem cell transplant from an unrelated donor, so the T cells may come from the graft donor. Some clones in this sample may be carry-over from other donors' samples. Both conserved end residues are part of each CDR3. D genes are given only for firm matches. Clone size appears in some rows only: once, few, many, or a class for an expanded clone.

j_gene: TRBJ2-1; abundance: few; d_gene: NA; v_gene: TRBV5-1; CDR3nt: TGCGCCAGCAGCTTCGACATCTACAATGAGCAGTTCTTC; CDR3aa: CASSFDIYNEQFF
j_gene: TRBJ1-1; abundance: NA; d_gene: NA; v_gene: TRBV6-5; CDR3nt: TGTGCCAGCAGTTATTTGGGATCTGAAGCTTTCTTT; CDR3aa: CASSYLGSEAFF
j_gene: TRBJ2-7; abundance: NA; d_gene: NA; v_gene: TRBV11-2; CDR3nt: TGTGCCAGCAGCTTGGGGACTCCCAGGGACGAGCAGTACTTC; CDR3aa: CASSLGTPRDEQYF
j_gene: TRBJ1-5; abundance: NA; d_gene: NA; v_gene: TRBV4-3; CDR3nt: TGCGCCAGCAGCCAAGAGACCGGAGATCAGCCCCAGCATTTT; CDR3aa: CASSQETGDQPQHF
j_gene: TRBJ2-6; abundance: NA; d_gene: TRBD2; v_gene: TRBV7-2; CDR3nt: TGTGCCAGCAGCCCCCAGATCGCGGGAGGTGGGGCCAACGTCCTGACTTTC; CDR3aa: CASSPQIAGGGANVLTF
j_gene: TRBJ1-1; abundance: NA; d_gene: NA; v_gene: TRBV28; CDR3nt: TGTGCCAGCAGGGGGATAGGGACCGAAGCTTTCTTT; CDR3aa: CASRGIGTEAFF
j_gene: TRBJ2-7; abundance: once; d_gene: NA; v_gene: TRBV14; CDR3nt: TGTGCCAGCAGCCAAGTTGGTCACTACGAGCAGTACTTC; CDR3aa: CASSQVGHYEQYF
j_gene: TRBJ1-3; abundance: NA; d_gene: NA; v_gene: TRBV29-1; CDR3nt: TGCAGCGTTGGCCAGGACTCATGGGGAAACACCATATATTTT; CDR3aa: CSVGQDSWGNTIYF
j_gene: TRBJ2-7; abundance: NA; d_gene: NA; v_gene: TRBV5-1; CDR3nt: TGCGCCAGCAGCTACAGGGAGAGCTCCTACGAGCAGTACTTC; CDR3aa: CASSYRESSYEQYF
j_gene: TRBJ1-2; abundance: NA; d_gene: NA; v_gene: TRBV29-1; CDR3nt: TGCAGCGTTGACAGGGAAACTGGCTACACCTTC; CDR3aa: CSVDRETGYTF
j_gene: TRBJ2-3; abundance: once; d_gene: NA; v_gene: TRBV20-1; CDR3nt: TGCAGTGCCTCCCCCGGGGATACGCAGTATTTT; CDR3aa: CSASPGDTQYF
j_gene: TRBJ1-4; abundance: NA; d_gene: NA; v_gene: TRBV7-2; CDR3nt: TGTGCCAGCAGCTTAGGCCCAACTAATGAAAAACTGTTTTTT; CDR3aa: CASSLGPTNEKLFF
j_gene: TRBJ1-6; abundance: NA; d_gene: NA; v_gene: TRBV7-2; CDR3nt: TGTGCCAGCAGCTTATCTCAGGGTTCCCCACCCCTCCACTTT; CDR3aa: CASSLSQGSPPLHF
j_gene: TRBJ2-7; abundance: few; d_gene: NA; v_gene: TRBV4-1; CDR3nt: TGCGCCAGCAGCCAAGGAAATCGGGGCTACGAGCAGTACTTC; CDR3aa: CASSQGNRGYEQYF
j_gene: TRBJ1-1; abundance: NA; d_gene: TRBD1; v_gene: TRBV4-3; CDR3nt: TGCGCTTCCAGGGGGGGCCCTTTCGGTGAAGCTTTCTTT; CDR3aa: CASRGGPFGEAFF
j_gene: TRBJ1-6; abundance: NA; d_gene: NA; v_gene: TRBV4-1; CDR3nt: TGCGCCAGCACCCATCCGGGACTCGATAATTCACCCCTCCACTTT; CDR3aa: CASTHPGLDNSPLHF
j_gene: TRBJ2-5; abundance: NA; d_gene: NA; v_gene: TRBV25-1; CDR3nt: TGTGCCAGCAGTGAGGGGACCGAAGAGACCCAGTACTTC; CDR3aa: CASSEGTEETQYF
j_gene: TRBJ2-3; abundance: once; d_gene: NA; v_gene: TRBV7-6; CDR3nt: TGTGCCAGCAGCTTGTCAACAGATACGCAGTATTTT; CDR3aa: CASSLSTDTQYF
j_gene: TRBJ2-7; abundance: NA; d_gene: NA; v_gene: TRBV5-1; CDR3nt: TGCGCCAGCAGCCCGCTTTCCGTCTACGAGCAGTACTTC; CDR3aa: CASSPLSVYEQYF
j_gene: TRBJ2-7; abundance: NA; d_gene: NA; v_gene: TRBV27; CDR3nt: TGTGCCAGCAGTTTACAACACGGCGGCGAGCAGTACTTC; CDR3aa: CASSLQHGGEQYF
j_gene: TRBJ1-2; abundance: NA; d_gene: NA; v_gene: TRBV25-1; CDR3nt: TGTGCCAGCAGTCGGGATTACAATGGCTACACCTTC; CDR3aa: CASSRDYNGYTF
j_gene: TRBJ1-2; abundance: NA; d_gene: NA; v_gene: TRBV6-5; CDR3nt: TGTGCCAGCCTTCCTGGGCTGGGGACAAACTATGGCTACACCTTC; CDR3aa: CASLPGLGTNYGYTF
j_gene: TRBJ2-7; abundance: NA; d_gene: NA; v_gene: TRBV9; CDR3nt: TGTGCCAGCAGCGACGGGCAGAAACGCCCCTACGAGCAGTACTTC; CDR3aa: CASSDGQKRPYEQYF
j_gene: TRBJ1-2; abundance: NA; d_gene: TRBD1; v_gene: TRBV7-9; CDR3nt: TGTGCCAGCAGCAACCCGGGGACAGGGGAGGTAGGAGGCTACACCTTC; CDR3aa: CASSNPGTGEVGGYTF
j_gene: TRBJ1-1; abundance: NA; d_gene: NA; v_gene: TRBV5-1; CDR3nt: TGCGCCAGCAGCTTGAACCCGGGGGCGGAGAACACTGAAGCTTTCTTT; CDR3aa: CASSLNPGAENTEAFF
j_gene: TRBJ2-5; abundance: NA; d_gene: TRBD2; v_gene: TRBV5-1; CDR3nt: TGCGCCAGCAGCTTGGGTTCTAGCGGGGGTTTTGGGACCCAGTACTTC; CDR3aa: CASSLGSSGGFGTQYF
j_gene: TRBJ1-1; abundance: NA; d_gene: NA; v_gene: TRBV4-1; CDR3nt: TGCGCCAGCAGCCAAGACGGGGGAAACACTGAAGCTTTCTTT; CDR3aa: CASSQDGGNTEAFF
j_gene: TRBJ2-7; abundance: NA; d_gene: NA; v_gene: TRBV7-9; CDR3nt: TGTGCCAGCAGCTCTACACAGGGCAGGGGATACCCCTACGAGCAGTACTTC; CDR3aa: CASSSTQGRGYPYEQYF
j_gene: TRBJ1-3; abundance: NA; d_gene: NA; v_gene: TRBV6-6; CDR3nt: TGTGCCAGCAGTCCACACACGACAGCCTCTGGAAACACCATATATTTT; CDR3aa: CASSPHTTASGNTIYF
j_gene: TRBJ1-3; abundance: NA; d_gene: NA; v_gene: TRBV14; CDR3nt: TGTGCCAGCAGCCAGGATAGAGGCCGGCGGGAGTCCCCTTTCTCTGGAAACACCATATATTTT; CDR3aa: CASSQDRGRRESPFSGNTIYF
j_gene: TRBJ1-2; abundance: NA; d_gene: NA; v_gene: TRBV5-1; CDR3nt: TGCGCCAGCAGCTTGGGTCCACTGGGCGGCTACACCTTC; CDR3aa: CASSLGPLGGYTF
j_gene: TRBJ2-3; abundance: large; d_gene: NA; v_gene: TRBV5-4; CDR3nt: TGTGCCAGCAGCCCAATCAGCACAGATACGCAGTATTTT; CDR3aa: CASSPISTDTQYF
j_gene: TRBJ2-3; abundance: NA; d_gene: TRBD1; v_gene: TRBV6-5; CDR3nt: TGTGCCAGCAGTTCCTGGGACAGTGTGGGAGATACGCAGTATTTT; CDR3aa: CASSSWDSVGDTQYF
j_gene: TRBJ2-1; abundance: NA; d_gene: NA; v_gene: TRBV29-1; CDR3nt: TGCAGCGTTGAAGAGAGCCGGGACTCAGGAGGGCAGTTCTTC; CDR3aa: CSVEESRDSGGQFF
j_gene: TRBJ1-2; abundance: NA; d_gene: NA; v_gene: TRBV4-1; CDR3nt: TGCGCCAGCAGCCAAGGAGTCTGGCCCCTCTTCTTC; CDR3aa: CASSQGVWPLFF
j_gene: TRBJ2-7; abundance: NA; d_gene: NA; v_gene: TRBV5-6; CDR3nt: TGTGCCAGCAGCTCAGGACGGACCCTGGGCCTCGAGCAGTACTTC; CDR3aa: CASSSGRTLGLEQYF